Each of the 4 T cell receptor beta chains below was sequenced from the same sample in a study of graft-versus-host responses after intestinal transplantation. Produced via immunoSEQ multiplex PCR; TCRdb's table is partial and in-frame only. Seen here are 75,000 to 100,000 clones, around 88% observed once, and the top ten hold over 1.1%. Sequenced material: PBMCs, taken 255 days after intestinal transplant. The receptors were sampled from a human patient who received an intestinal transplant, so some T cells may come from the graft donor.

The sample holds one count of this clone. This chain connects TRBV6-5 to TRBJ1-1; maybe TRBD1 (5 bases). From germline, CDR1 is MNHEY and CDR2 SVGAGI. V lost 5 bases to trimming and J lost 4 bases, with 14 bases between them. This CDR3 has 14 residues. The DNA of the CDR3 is TGTGCCAGCAGTCCCGGGACCGCCACCACTGAAGCTTTCTTT. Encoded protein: CASSPGTATTEAFF.

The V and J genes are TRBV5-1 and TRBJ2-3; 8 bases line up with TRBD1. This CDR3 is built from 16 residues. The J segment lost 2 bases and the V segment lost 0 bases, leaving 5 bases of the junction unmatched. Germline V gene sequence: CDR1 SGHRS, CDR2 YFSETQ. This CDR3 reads CASSLAAGGFTDTQYF. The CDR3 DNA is TGCGCCAGCAGCTTGGCGGCAGGGGGCTTCACAGATACGCAGTATTTT.

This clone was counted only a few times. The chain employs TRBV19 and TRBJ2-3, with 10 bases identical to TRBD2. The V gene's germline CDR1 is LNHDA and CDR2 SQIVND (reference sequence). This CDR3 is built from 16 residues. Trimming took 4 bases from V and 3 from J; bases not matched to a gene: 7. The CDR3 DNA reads TGTGCCAGTAGTACCCCTAGCGGGAGAGCTACAGATACGCAGTATTTT. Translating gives CASSTPSGRATDTQYF.

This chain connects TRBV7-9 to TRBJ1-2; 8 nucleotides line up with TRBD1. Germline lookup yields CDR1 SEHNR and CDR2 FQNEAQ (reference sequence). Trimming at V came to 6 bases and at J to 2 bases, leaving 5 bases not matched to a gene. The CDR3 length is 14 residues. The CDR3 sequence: CASRKDRENYGYTF. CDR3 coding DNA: TGTGCCAGCAGGAAGGACAGGGAGAACTATGGCTACACCTTC.